The T cell receptor beta chain described here comes from a study of lymphopenia after photon versus proton radiotherapy. Whole-study results and caveats: Authors raise, but do not show, better survival with proton therapy. After the lymphocyte nadir, photon-treated repertoires showed oligoclonal expansion, especially of CD8+ Temra cells. Post-nadir TCR diversity decline inversely tracked overall survival among those who died.

The CDR3 is 15 amino acids. V was trimmed by 6 bases and J by 0 bases, leaving 12 bases between them. Per germline, CDR1 LNHDA and CDR2 SQIVND (reference sequence). Sequencing used immunoSEQ multiplex PCR; TCRdb keeps in-frame clones, though not all of them. The profile shows some 16,000 clones, 80% to 90% of them singletons. Regarding this clone: Its antigen remains unknown.

Sample: peripheral blood, taken from a patient treated with proton-based radiotherapy. V usage is TRBV19 and J usage is TRBJ1-5; possibly TRBD1 for D (6 bases). The TCR was taken from an older woman with cholangiocarcinoma. Some clones in this sample may be carry-over from other donors' samples. The CDR3 nucleotides are TGTGCCAGTAGGGGCCAGGGGAATAGCAATCAGCCCCAGCATTTT. This sequence encodes CASRGQGNSNQPQHF.